This T cell receptor (beta chain) is from a study of blood T cell repertoires in COVID-19. Sequencing was performed with immunoSEQ multiplex PCR; in TCRdb, only in-frame clones are kept and a portion is missing. This table holds 270,000 or so clones, 85% to 90% found once. With V trimmed by 3 bases and J by 1 base, 2 bases remained unmatched. Germline assignment: CDR1 PRHDT and CDR2 FYEKMQ (reference sequence). This CDR3 region has 14 residues. This clonotype was obtained from a woman aged 25 to 39 with COVID-19, enrolled during active disease. The sequencing input was peripheral blood. The genes are TRBV13 and TRBJ2-7; TRBD2 matches at 8 bases. The CDR3 region is CASSLGGGSYEQYF. DNA of the CDR3: TGTGCCAGCAGCTTGGGCGGGGGGTCCTACGAGCAGTACTTC.